The T cell receptor beta chain under discussion was sequenced for a study of shared clonotypes between healthy human individuals. Regarding the study as a whole: Generation of non-shared clonotypes was less probable than generation of clonotypes shared by all four donors.

The germline V gene has CDR1 WNHNN and CDR2 SYGVQD (reference sequence). The CDR3 runs 16 residues. Deletions cut 2 bases from V and 2 bases from J, with 14 bases between. Terminally differentiated effector memory CD45RA+ cells were excluded from the naive CD8 cells, which were CD45RO-negative and positively selected for CCR7. Using immunoSEQ multiplex PCR, the repertoire was profiled, and TCRdb retains in-frame clones only, with some absent. The sample shows approximately 650,000 clones, around 95% of them seen only once. With regard to this clone: Antigen unknown.

V and J are TRBV10-1 and TRBJ2-3, with D perhaps matching TRBD2 (6 bases). The sample comprised naive CD8+ T cells sorted from blood. This clonotype originated in a woman aged 25 to 39 in good health. The CDR3 here is CASSEPREASTDTQYF. The DNA of the CDR3 is TGCGCCAGCAGTGAGCCGAGGGAGGCCTCCACAGATACGCAGTATTTT.